This is a list of T cell receptor beta chains from one sample in a study of T-cell reconstitution after alpha-beta-depleted transplantation in children. Each CDR3 protein gets one entry after TCRdb re-called the PCR reads with MiXCR. In the table there are 500,000 to 650,000 distinct CDR3 sequences, 13% of which are singletons. The sample was PBMCs, mostly from graft donor cells, taken 360 days after TCRalphabeta/CD19-depleted stem cell transplant. The receptors shown here come from a male patient under 18 who had a stem cell transplant for acute myeloid leukemia, so the T cells may come from the graft donor. The CDR3 runs from the conserved cysteine through the conserved F or W. A D gene is named only where the DNA matches it firmly. Clone size is stated in some rows and not others, as once, few, many or a class when expanded.

j_call: TRBJ2-7; v_call: TRBV5-1; d_call: TRBD1; clone_size: few; cdr3_nt: TGCGCCAGCAGCTTCAGGAGGGGACAGGGCTACGAGCAGTACTTC; cdr3_aa: CASSFRRGQGYEQYF
j_call: TRBJ1-2; v_call: TRBV6-2/TRBV6-3; d_call: TRBD1; clone_size: -; cdr3_nt: TGTGCCAGCGACGGGACAGGAGGAAGCAACTATGGCTACACCTTC; cdr3_aa: CASDGTGGSNYGYTF
j_call: TRBJ2-5; v_call: TRBV6-1; d_call: -; clone_size: few; cdr3_nt: TGTGCCAGCAAGTACGGGCTGAAAGAGACCCAGTACTTC; cdr3_aa: CASKYGLKETQYF
j_call: TRBJ2-1; v_call: TRBV20-1; d_call: TRBD2; clone_size: many; cdr3_nt: TGCAGTGCCCGCGGACTAGCGGGAGTCAATGAGCAGTTCTTC; cdr3_aa: CSARGLAGVNEQFF
j_call: TRBJ2-3; v_call: TRBV5-1; d_call: -; clone_size: -; cdr3_nt: TGCGCCAGCACCCTAGCAGATACGCAGTATTTT; cdr3_aa: CASTLADTQYF
j_call: TRBJ2-5; v_call: TRBV29-1; d_call: TRBD1; clone_size: few; cdr3_nt: TGCAGCGTTGACCGGACAGGGGGCCTACGAGAGACCCAGTACTTC; cdr3_aa: CSVDRTGGLRETQYF
j_call: TRBJ1-1; v_call: TRBV5-1; d_call: TRBD1; clone_size: few; cdr3_nt: TGCGCCAGCAGCCCCCCTCCCGACAGGGTAGTCGTTGGGAACACTGAAGCTTTCTTT; cdr3_aa: CASSPPPDRVVVGNTEAFF
j_call: TRBJ2-1; v_call: TRBV3-1; d_call: TRBD2; clone_size: many; cdr3_nt: TGTGCCAGCAGAACCGGGACTAGCGTTTACAATGAGCAGTTCTTC; cdr3_aa: CASRTGTSVYNEQFF
j_call: TRBJ1-1; v_call: TRBV7-3; d_call: -; clone_size: -; cdr3_nt: TGTGCCAGCAGCTTAAAAATCGGGGGGGCCACTGAAGCTTTCTTT; cdr3_aa: CASSLKIGGATEAFF
j_call: TRBJ2-2; v_call: TRBV15; d_call: TRBD2; clone_size: few; cdr3_nt: TGTGCCACCAGCAGAGATTTTACTAGCGAGCGCACCGGGGAGCTGTTTTTT; cdr3_aa: CATSRDFTSERTGELFF
j_call: TRBJ2-3; v_call: TRBV20-1; d_call: TRBD2; clone_size: few; cdr3_nt: TGCAGTGGGTCAGCGGGACTACATTTCACAGATACGCAGTATTTT; cdr3_aa: CSGSAGLHFTDTQYF
j_call: TRBJ2-7; v_call: TRBV5-1; d_call: -; clone_size: many; cdr3_nt: TGCGCCAGCAGCTTGGGTCCGGGCAGGGACGAGCAGTACTTC; cdr3_aa: CASSLGPGRDEQYF
j_call: TRBJ1-1; v_call: TRBV5-1; d_call: -; clone_size: -; cdr3_nt: TGCGCCAGCAGCTTGCGTCAACACGGCAGGGGCACTGAAGCTTTCTTT; cdr3_aa: CASSLRQHGRGTEAFF
j_call: TRBJ2-3; v_call: TRBV12-3/TRBV12-4; d_call: TRBD1; clone_size: few; cdr3_nt: TGTGCCAGCAGCCCAAATAGCTCCGGGACAGGGAGGGCAGATACGCAGTATTTT; cdr3_aa: CASSPNSSGTGRADTQYF
j_call: TRBJ2-1; v_call: TRBV6-5; d_call: TRBD2; clone_size: -; cdr3_nt: TGTGCCAGCAGCTATCGACTAGCGGGAATCATACGGTTATACAATGAGCAGTTCTTC; cdr3_aa: CASSYRLAGIIRLYNEQFF